This T cell receptor beta chain comes out of a study of OX40 agonist ivuxolimab in advanced cancers. Whole-study context: Ivuxolimab was delivered to patients intravenously every 2 weeks at doses spanning 0.01 to 10 mg/kg.

TCRdb keeps only in-frame clones here, not all; method: immunoSEQ multiplex PCR. The sample includes 55,000 to 70,000 clones, roughly 86% of them seen just once. With respect to this clone: The target antigen is unknown.

V was clipped by 0 bases and J by 4 bases, with 9 bases between them. Per germline, CDR1 SEHNR and CDR2 FQNEAQ (reference sequence). CDR3 length: 15 residues. Study results and limitations: Within 6 weeks, CD4+ and CD8+ blood T cells expanded clonally at 0.1 to 3.0 mg/kg.

This specimen was CD4+ or CD8+ T cells sorted from blood, taken in a trial of the OX40 agonist ivuxolimab. This sequence was found in an adult with an advanced solid tumor such as melanoma, head and neck, liver or kidney cancer. The chain is built from TRBV7-9 and TRBJ1-4, with D maybe TRBD1 (5 bases). CDR3 loop: CASSLARADNEKLFF. The CDR3 nucleotides are TGTGCCAGCAGCTTAGCCAGGGCCGATAATGAAAAACTGTTTTTT. Combining the CDR3 with reference TRBV7-9 and TRBJ1-4 gives the whole variable domain DTGVSQNPRHKITKRGQNVTFRCDPISEHNRLYWYRQTLGQGPEFLTYFQNEAQLEKSRLLSDRFSAERPKGSFSTLEIQRTEQGDSAMYLCASSLARADNEKLFFGSGTQLSVL.